These T cell receptor beta chains were read from a single sample in a study of T cell responses to AZD1222 COVID-19 vaccine. TCRdb keeps only in-frame clones here, not all; method: immunoSEQ multiplex PCR. The repertoire holds some 190,000 clones, with 91% as singletons. Here the sequenced sample was peripheral blood, taken 28 days after the second AZD1222 dose. Source of these receptors: an adult who received the AZD1222 COVID-19 vaccine. Each CDR3 is given with its conserved first and last residue. A D gene is named only where the DNA matches it firmly. Some rows mark clone size as missing; the rest say once, few, many or name a class of expanded clone.

d_call	v_call	clone_size	j_call	cdr3_nt	cdr3_aa
TRBD1	TRBV7-3	-	TRBJ2-7	TGTGCCAGCAGCTTAGGACAGGGTTTGCAGTACTTC	CASSLGQGLQYF
TRBD2	TRBV11-2	-	TRBJ2-2	TGTGCCAGCAGCCCAAGACTAGCGAGCTACACCGGGGAGCTGTTTTTT	CASSPRLASYTGELFF
TRBD2	TRBV7-2	-	TRBJ2-1	TGTGCCAGCAGCTCACTTTGGACTAGCCGGGGTGAGCAGTTCTTC	CASSSLWTSRGEQFF
-	TRBV20-1	-	TRBJ2-2	TGCAGTGCTAGTGTGGGGGAAAGAAACACCGGGGAGCTGTTTTTT	CSASVGERNTGELFF
-	TRBV29-1	-	TRBJ2-7	TGCAGCGCCATTCCTGAGAGGCGGTCTTGGGTCTCCTACGAGCAGTACTTC	CSAIPERRSWVSYEQYF
TRBD2	TRBV19	-	TRBJ2-1	TGTGCCAGTAGTACCAGGGCCCCTGGGACTAGCGGGAGGGCGGCTGATGAGCAGTTCTTC	CASSTRAPGTSGRAADEQFF
-	TRBV7-9	-	TRBJ1-1	TGTGCCAGCAGCTTATCGATTTTCTTTGAAGCTTTCTTT	CASSLSIFFEAFF
TRBD1	TRBV5-6	-	TRBJ1-1	TGTGCCAGCAGCAAAGCCGGGACAGGGAGGGTTGGGGCTTTCTTT	CASSKAGTGRVGAFF
TRBD2	TRBV24-1	-	TRBJ2-7	TGTGCCACCAGTGACCGAAATAAGGGGGGGACTAGCGGAAATGACGGGTACGAGCAGTACTTC	CATSDRNKGGTSGNDGYEQYF
-	TRBV21-1	-	TRBJ1-1	TGTGCCAGCAGCAAGTCGCCCTACAGGGGGGACACTGAAGCTTTCTTT	CASSKSPYRGDTEAFF
TRBD2	TRBV15	-	TRBJ2-1	TGTGCCACCAGCAGGGGACTAGCGGGACTTCGGGAGCAGTTCTTC	CATSRGLAGLREQFF
TRBD2	TRBV6-2/TRBV6-3	-	TRBJ2-1	TGTGCCAGCAGTACCCCACCCCCAGCCGGGGGGGGTTACAATGAGCAGTTCTTC	CASSTPPPAGGGYNEQFF
-	TRBV5-4	-	TRBJ1-4	TGTGCCAGCAGCTTGGCTGCATCCGGTGAAAAACTGTTTTTT	CASSLAASGEKLFF
-	TRBV19	few	TRBJ1-1	TGTGCCAGTAGAAACAGGGTAGGGGGCACTGAAGCTTTCTTT	CASRNRVGGTEAFF
-	TRBV3-1/TRBV3-2	-	TRBJ1-2	TGTGCCAGCAGCCAAGCGACAGGCAACTATGGCTACACCTTC	CASSQATGNYGYTF
-	TRBV7-9	-	TRBJ2-7	TGTGCCAGCAGCTTACCGGGGAAAGGCGAGCAGTACTTC	CASSLPGKGEQYF
-	TRBV10-3	-	TRBJ2-2	TGTGCCATCAGTGAGTTCGTTGGTCTGACTACCGGGGAGCTGTTTTTT	CAISEFVGLTTGELFF
-	TRBV7-3	-	TRBJ2-5	TGTGCCAGCAGTCTAGCACTCCAAGAGACCCAGTACTTC	CASSLALQETQYF
-	TRBV5-4	few	TRBJ2-7	TGTGCCAGCAGCTTGGGGAGCCACTACGAGCAGTACTTC	CASSLGSHYEQYF
-	TRBV7-9	-	TRBJ2-3	TGTGCCAGCAGCTTAGAGAGAGGGCGAGATACGCAGTATTTT	CASSLERGRDTQYF
-	TRBV6-5	-	TRBJ1-1	TGTGCCAGCAGTTACTCGTCGCGCCCGTTGGGGACTGAAGCTTTCTTT	CASSYSSRPLGTEAFF
-	TRBV30	-	TRBJ1-5	TGTGCCTGGAACCAAAATCAAAATCAGCCCCAGCATTTT	CAWNQNQNQPQHF
-	TRBV9	-	TRBJ2-1	TGTGCCAGCAGCGTAGTGGGGGGAAGGGATAGCGAGCAGTTCTTC	CASSVVGGRDSEQFF
-	TRBV5-4	-	TRBJ2-2	TGTGCCAGCACCCTGGGACTTTCGAACACCGGGGAGCTGTTTTTT	CASTLGLSNTGELFF
TRBD2	TRBV7-2	-	TRBJ2-1	TGTGCCAGCAGCTTAGCGCGCCTAGCGGTGAACAATGAGCAGTTCTTC	CASSLARLAVNNEQFF
-	TRBV27	-	TRBJ1-6	TGTGCCAGCAGTTTATTATGGGGATCGGGCAGGGGTGATTCACCCCTCCACTTT	CASSLLWGSGRGDSPLHF
-	TRBV7-2	-	TRBJ1-1	TGTGCCAGCAGCCCCTCAGGGATCCGGGCCACTGAAGCTTTCTTT	CASSPSGIRATEAFF
-	TRBV3-1/TRBV3-2	few	TRBJ1-2	TGTGCCAGCAGCCCAGAGGCGGCCTATGGCTACACCTTC	CASSPEAAYGYTF
TRBD1	TRBV19	-	TRBJ1-1	TGTGCCAGTGGAGACAGGGGATGGACTGAAGCTTTCTTT	CASGDRGWTEAFF
-	TRBV9	-	TRBJ2-1	TGTGCCAGCAGCGAGAGGAGCGGCTCCTACAATGAGCAGTTCTTC	CASSERSGSYNEQFF